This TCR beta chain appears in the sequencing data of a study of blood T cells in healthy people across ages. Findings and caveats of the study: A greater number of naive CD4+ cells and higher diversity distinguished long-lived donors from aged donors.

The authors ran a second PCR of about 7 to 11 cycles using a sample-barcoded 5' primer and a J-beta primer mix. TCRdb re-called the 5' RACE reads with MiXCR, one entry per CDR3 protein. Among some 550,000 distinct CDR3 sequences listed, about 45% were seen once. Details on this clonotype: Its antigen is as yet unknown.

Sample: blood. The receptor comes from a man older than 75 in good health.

CDR3 DNA sequence: TGCAGTACAATCTGGACAGGGAGAGGAGATACGCAGTATTTT. Translation: CSTIWTGRGDTQYF. The chain employs TRBV20-1 and TRBJ2-3; TRBD1 matches at 8 bases. The V gene's germline CDR1 is DFQATT and CDR2 SNEGSKA (reference sequence). The CDR3 has 14 amino acids. V dropped 8 bases and J dropped 5; count of bases not matched to a gene: 12.